Sequencing of this T cell receptor (beta chain) was carried out in a study of Ad26.COV2.S vaccination and SARS-CoV-2 variants. The treatment was: roughly 19 received Ad26.COV2.S at low or high dose, single or two shots; several received placebo; per-sample allocation not given. Day 63 after the first vaccine or placebo injection was the time point for sampling. Generated by immunoSEQ multiplex PCR, the TCRdb table keeps only in-frame clones and is missing some. The sample shows 410,000 or so clones, about nine tenths of them seen only once. The germline V gene encodes CDR1 SGHRS and CDR2 YFSETQ. Trimming left V 4 bases short and J 3 bases short, with 13 bases between. CDR3 length equals 14 residues.

The rearrangement uses TRBV5-1 and TRBJ2-5; D gene uncertain. The input for sequencing was peripheral blood, taken in a trial of Ad26.COV2.S vaccine versus placebo. The TCR originated in a person between 18 and 60 years old who received the Ad26.COV2.S COVID-19 vaccine or a placebo. CDR3 in DNA: TGCGCCAGCAGCCCCCGTTGGCCGGAAGAGACCCAGTACTTC. Amino acid sequence: CASSPRWPEETQYF.